Given below is one T cell receptor (beta chain) in context. Its specificity is not known. The sample belongs to a study of cytomegalovirus exposure and HLA in healthy donors. PCR amplification relied on 60 Vbeta primers (plus 13 Jbeta primers). Data came from immunoSEQ multiplex PCR; TCRdb stores just in-frame clones and leaves some out. The repertoire consists of 150,000 or so clones, with about four fifths occurring once and the leading ten covering 1%. Study-wide results and limits: TCR beta chains associated with HLA were, in a later analysis, more clonally expanded than equally common others. A reported reduction in N-insertions relative to the approximately 600-donor mean was seen in an Asian-associated ancestry cluster in a later analysis.

There are 16 residues in the CDR3. Trimming shortened V by 4 bases and J by 7 bases, and 18 bases separated the two germline ends. CDR1 is SGHRS and CDR2 is YFSETQ in the germline V gene. This rearrangement joins TRBV5-1 to TRBJ1-6, with a possible D match to TRBD1 (6 bases). Specimen: PBMCs. This clonotype originated in a woman in her 50s in good health and CMV-seropositive. CDR3 residues: CASSTVTGMRNSPLHF. The DNA of the CDR3 is TGCGCCAGCAGCACAGTAACAGGGATGCGGAATTCACCCCTCCACTTT.